This TCR beta chain was observed in a study of response to subunit inactivated influenza vaccine. General study points: The authors suggested that few new T cells are recruited per seasonal influenza vaccination.

Concerning this clonotype itself: Antigen specificity is unknown.

The CDR3 extends over 12 amino acids. Germline-derived CDR1 and CDR2 are SNHLY and FYNNEI. Trimming took 4 bases from V and 8 from J, leaving 9 bases between them. MiXCR, run by TCRdb on the RT-PCR reads, gives a single entry per CDR3 protein. The sample has about 780,000 distinct CDR3 sequences; approximately 17% are singletons. Sequencing was performed on PBMCs from blood, taken 4 to 6 days after vaccination. The rearrangement joins TRBV2 to TRBJ2-1; D remains unclear. The source is a man in his fifties or sixties who received an inactivated influenza vaccine. CDR3 nucleotides: TGTGCCAGCAGTGTACTACGGGATGAGCAGTTCTTC. It encodes CASSVLRDEQFF.